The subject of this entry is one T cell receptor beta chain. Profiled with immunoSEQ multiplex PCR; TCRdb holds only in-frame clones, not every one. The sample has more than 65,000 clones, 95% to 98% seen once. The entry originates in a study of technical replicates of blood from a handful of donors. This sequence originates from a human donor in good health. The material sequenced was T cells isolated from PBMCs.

As DNA, the CDR3 is TGTGCCTGGGCCTCGGGACAGGGACTCTCTGGAAACACCATATATTTT. Translating it yields CAWASGQGLSGNTIYF. V is TRBV30 and J is TRBJ1-3, with TRBD1 matching 9 bases. Germline CDR1 reads GTSNPN; CDR2 reads SVGIG (reference sequence). The V and J ends lost 5 bases and 0 bases, in that order; junction bases with no gene match: 8. The CDR3 runs 16 residues.